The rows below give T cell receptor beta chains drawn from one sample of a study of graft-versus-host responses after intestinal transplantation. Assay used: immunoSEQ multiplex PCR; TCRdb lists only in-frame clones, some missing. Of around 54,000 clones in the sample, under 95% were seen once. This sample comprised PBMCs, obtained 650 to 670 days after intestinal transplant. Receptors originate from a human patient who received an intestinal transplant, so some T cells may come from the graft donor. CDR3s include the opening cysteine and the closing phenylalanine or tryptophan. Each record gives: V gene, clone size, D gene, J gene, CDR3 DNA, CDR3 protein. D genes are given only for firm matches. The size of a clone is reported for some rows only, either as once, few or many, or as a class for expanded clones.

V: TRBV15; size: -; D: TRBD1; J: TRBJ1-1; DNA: TGTGCCACCAGCAGAGGGGGACAGGGGGTTGAAGCTTTCTTT; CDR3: CATSRGGQGVEAFF
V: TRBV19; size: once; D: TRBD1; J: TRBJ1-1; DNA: TGTGCCAGTAGCCAAACAGGGGGCAACACTGAAGCTTTCTTT; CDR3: CASSQTGGNTEAFF
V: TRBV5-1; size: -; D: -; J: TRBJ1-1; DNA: TGCGCCAGCAGTTTCGGGGCGGACACTGAAGCTTTCTTT; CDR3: CASSFGADTEAFF
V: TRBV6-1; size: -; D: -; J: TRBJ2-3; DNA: TGTGCCAGCAGTGAACTTAGGGGAGATACGCAGTATTTT; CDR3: CASSELRGDTQYF
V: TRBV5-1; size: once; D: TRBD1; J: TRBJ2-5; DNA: TGCGCCAGCAGCGGCCTGGACAGGGGGCTAGAGACCCAGTACTTC; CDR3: CASSGLDRGLETQYF
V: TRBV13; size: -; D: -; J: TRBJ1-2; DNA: TGTGCCAGCAGCGAACGGACCCAAGGTCATGGCTACACCTTC; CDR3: CASSERTQGHGYTF
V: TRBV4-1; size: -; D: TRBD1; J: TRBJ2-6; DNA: TGCGCCAGCAGCGACTACATCGACAGGGGGCGCGCTGGGGCCAACGTCCTGACTTTC; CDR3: CASSDYIDRGRAGANVLTF
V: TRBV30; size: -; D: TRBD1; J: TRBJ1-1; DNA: TGTGCCTGGATGGGGACAGCGAATGTGCGAGCTTTCTTT; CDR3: CAWMGTANVRAFF
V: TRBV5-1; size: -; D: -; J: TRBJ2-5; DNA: TGCGCCAGCAGGCAGTTCAACCAAGAGACCCAGTACTTC; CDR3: CASRQFNQETQYF
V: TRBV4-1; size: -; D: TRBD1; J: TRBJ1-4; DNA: TGCGCCAGCAGCCAAGACAGGGGGCGCCCGAATGAAAAACTGTTTTTT; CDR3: CASSQDRGRPNEKLFF
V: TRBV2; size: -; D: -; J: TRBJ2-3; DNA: TGTGCCAGCAGTTCCGGGACTAGCACAGATACGCAGTATTTT; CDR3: CASSSGTSTDTQYF
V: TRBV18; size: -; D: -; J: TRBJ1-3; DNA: TGTGCCAGCTCACGGGGGGGGCAGAGCTCTGGAAACACCATATATTTT; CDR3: CASSRGGQSSGNTIYF
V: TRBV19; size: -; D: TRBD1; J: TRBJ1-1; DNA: TGTGCCAGTAGTGGGGGACAGGGGAGAACTGAAGCTTTCTTT; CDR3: CASSGGQGRTEAFF
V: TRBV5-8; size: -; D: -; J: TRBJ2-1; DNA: TGTGCCAGCAGCCAGACGACGGGCTCCTACAATGAGCAGTTCTTC; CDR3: CASSQTTGSYNEQFF
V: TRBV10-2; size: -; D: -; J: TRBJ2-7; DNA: TGCGCCACCAACCCCGGGGGTGGCAGGGGTAACGAGCAGTACTTC; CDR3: CATNPGGGRGNEQYF
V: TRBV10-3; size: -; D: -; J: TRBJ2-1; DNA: TGTGCCACCGGGGCGGGGTGGGTCTCCTACAATGAGCAGTTCTTC; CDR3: CATGAGWVSYNEQFF
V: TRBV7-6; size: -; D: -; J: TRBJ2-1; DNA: TGTGCCAGCAGCTTAGACGTGTCGGGGGGCCCGGACATGAACAATGAGCAGTTCTTC; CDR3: CASSLDVSGGPDMNNEQFF
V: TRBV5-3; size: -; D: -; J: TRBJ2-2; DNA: TGTGCCAGAAGCCCCCCGCCGAACAGGGCCGGGGAGCTGTTTTTT; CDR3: CARSPPPNRAGELFF
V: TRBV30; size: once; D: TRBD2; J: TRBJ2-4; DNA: TGTGCCTGGAGCAAAAATCGTTTCCCGGGACTAGCGGAAAACATTCAGTACTTC; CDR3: CAWSKNRFPGLAENIQYF
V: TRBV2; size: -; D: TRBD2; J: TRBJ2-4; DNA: TGTGCCAGCAGTGTCAGACTAGCGGGGGGAAGGATTCAGTACTTC; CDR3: CASSVRLAGGRIQYF
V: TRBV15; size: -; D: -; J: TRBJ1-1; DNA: TGTGCCACCAGCAGAGATTTCTCTCACGAAACGGAAATGAACACTGAAGCTTTCTTT; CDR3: CATSRDFSHETEMNTEAFF
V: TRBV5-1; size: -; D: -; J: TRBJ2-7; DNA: TGCGCCAGCAGCTTGACCGGGGGTACCTACGAGCAGTACTTC; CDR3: CASSLTGGTYEQYF
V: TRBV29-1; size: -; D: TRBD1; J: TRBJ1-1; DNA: TGCAGCGGACAGGGGAACACTGAAGCTTTCTTT; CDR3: CSGQGNTEAFF
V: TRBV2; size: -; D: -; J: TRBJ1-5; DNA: TGTGCCAGCGTGGGGGGTAGGAATCAGCCCCAGCATTTT; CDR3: CASVGGRNQPQHF
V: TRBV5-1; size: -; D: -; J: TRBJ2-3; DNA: TGCGCCAGCAGCTTGGAGACAGATACGCAGTATTTT; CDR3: CASSLETDTQYF
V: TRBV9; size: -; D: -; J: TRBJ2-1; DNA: TGTGCCAGCAGCGCCGGAGAGACAACCTACAATGAGCAGTTCTTC; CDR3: CASSAGETTYNEQFF
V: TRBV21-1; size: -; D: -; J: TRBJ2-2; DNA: TGTGCCAGCAGCAAAGGGACTACGAACACCGGGGAGCTGTTTTTT; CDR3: CASSKGTTNTGELFF
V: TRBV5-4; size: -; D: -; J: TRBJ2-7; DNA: TGTGCCAGCAGCTTGTTTAAAGGGGGCTACGAGCAGTACTTC; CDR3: CASSLFKGGYEQYF
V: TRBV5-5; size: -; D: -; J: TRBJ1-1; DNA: TGTGCCAGCAGCTTGGGGACAGCGTACACTGAAGCTTTCTTT; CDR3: CASSLGTAYTEAFF
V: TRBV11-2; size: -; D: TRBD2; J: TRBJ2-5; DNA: TGTGCCAGCAGCTTAGGGCGGTGGACTAGCGGAGAGACCCAGTACTTC; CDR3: CASSLGRWTSGETQYF
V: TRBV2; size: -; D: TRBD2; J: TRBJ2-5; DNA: TGTGCCAGCAGTCATAGGACTAGCGGACTCTCGGAGACCCAGTACTTC; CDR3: CASSHRTSGLSETQYF
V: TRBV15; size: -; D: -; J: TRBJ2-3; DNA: TGTGCCACCAGCGCCCGGGACCCTAGCACAGATACGCAGTATTTT; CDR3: CATSARDPSTDTQYF
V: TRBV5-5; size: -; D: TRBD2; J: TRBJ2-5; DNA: TGTGCCAGCAGCCCCGGACTAGCGGGGGGCGGGGAGACCCAGTACTTC; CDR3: CASSPGLAGGGETQYF
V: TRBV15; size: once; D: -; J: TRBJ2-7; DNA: TGTGCCACCAGCAGAGGAACAGGTTACGAGCAGTACTTC; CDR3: CATSRGTGYEQYF
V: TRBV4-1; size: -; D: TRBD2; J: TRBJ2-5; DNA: TGCGCCAGCAGCCACTATCTAGCGGGGGTTGGGGAGACCCAGTACTTC; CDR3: CASSHYLAGVGETQYF
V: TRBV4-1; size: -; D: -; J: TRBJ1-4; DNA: TGCGCCAGCAGCTGGCAGGGTCTTAATGAAAAACTGTTTTTT; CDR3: CASSWQGLNEKLFF